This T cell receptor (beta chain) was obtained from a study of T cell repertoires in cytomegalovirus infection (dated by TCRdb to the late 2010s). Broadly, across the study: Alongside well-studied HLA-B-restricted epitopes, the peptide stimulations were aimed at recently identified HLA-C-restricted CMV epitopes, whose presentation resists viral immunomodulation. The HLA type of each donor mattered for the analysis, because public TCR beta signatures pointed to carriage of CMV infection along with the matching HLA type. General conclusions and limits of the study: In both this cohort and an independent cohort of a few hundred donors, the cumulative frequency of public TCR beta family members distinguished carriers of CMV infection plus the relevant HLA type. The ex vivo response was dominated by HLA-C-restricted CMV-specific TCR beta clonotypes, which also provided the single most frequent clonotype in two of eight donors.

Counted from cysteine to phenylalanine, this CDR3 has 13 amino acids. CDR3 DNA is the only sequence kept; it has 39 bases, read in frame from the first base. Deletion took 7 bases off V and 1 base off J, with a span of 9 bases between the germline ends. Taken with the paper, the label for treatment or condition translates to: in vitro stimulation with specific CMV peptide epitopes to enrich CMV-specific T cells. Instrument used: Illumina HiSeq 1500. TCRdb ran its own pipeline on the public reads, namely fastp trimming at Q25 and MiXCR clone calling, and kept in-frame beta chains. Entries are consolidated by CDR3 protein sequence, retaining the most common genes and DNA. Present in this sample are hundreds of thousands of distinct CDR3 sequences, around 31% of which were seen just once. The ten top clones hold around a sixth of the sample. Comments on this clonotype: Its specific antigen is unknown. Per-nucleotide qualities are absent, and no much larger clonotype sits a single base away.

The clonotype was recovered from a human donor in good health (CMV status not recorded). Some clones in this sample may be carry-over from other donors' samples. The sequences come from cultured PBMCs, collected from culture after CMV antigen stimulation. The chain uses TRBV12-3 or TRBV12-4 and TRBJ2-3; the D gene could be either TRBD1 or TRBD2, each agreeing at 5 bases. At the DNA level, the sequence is TGTGCCAGCACTTTGGGGGGCACAGATACGCAGTATTTT. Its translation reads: CASTLGGTDTQYF.